A selection of T cell receptor beta chains follows, all from one sample in a study of T cell responses to AZD1222 COVID-19 vaccine. The protocol was immunoSEQ multiplex PCR, while the TCRdb copy is restricted to in-frame clones and leaves out a portion. The profile shows 90,000 to 150,000 clones, about 89% of them singletons. The sequences come from peripheral blood, collected 28 days after the second AZD1222 dose. The receptors shown here come from an adult who received the AZD1222 COVID-19 vaccine. CDR3s leave out the opening cysteine and the closing phenylalanine or tryptophan. Only some rows state a clone size, as once, few, many or a class for expanded clones.

cdr3_aa: ASSSNRGRKNIQY
v_call: TRBV28
clone_size: NA
j_call: TRBJ2-4

cdr3_aa: ASSSAGGRETQY
v_call: TRBV7-8
clone_size: NA
j_call: TRBJ2-5

cdr3_aa: ASKLDFPMTDTQY
v_call: TRBV5-5
clone_size: NA
j_call: TRBJ2-3

cdr3_aa: ASSEEVTALVEAF
v_call: TRBV6-1
clone_size: NA
j_call: TRBJ1-1

cdr3_aa: ASSYFGQGGTSEQY
v_call: TRBV6-6
clone_size: NA
j_call: TRBJ2-7

cdr3_aa: ASSVAQGTDTQY
v_call: TRBV9
clone_size: NA
j_call: TRBJ2-3

cdr3_aa: ASSLRSPVGETQY
v_call: TRBV5-4
clone_size: NA
j_call: TRBJ2-5

cdr3_aa: AAYSGTGGSGEQY
v_call: TRBV3-1/TRBV3-2
clone_size: NA
j_call: TRBJ2-7

cdr3_aa: ASSATGVEGYT
v_call: TRBV5-1
clone_size: NA
j_call: TRBJ1-2

cdr3_aa: ASSEARGNTVDEQY
v_call: TRBV6-1
clone_size: NA
j_call: TRBJ2-7

cdr3_aa: ASSRGQGGPYEQY
v_call: TRBV11-2
clone_size: once
j_call: TRBJ2-7

cdr3_aa: ASSHSLPRTGSPYYEQY
v_call: TRBV3-1/TRBV3-2
clone_size: NA
j_call: TRBJ2-7

cdr3_aa: ASSYLEDRRTEAF
v_call: TRBV6-5
clone_size: NA
j_call: TRBJ1-1

cdr3_aa: ATSDSVTSSRTDTQY
v_call: TRBV24-1
clone_size: few
j_call: TRBJ2-3

cdr3_aa: ASSSATGGYTGELF
v_call: TRBV5-6
clone_size: NA
j_call: TRBJ2-2

cdr3_aa: ASGPSGRGEETQY
v_call: TRBV6-5
clone_size: NA
j_call: TRBJ2-5

cdr3_aa: ASSLDGSVVGELF
v_call: TRBV5-1
clone_size: NA
j_call: TRBJ2-2

cdr3_aa: ASSRGLAGAPYNEQF
v_call: TRBV11-3
clone_size: NA
j_call: TRBJ2-1

cdr3_aa: ASSVLAGAPFYAGELF
v_call: TRBV9
clone_size: NA
j_call: TRBJ2-2

cdr3_aa: ASSIPTGWSGNTIY
v_call: TRBV19
clone_size: NA
j_call: TRBJ1-3

cdr3_aa: ASSLDYRVEKLF
v_call: TRBV7-2
clone_size: NA
j_call: TRBJ1-4

cdr3_aa: ASSPRDDYGYT
v_call: TRBV6-5
clone_size: NA
j_call: TRBJ1-2